The text below deals with one T cell receptor (beta chain). This sample stems from a study of blood T cell repertoires in COVID-19. As for the study in general: COVID-19 samples collected from the United States, Italy and Spain covered acute and convalescent phases. Sources were T cells, B-cell-depleted T cells, or PBMCs; the material itself was cDNA or gDNA.

In the original processing: Amplification of reference gene primers was used by the study to estimate nucleated cell counts. Sequencing used immunoSEQ multiplex PCR; TCRdb keeps in-frame clones, though not all of them. The V and J calls and clone size were taken over from that table, and D and trimming were inferred from the DNA. The sample lists 200,000 to 250,000 clones; approximately 90% were seen once. V gave up 1 base and J gave up 8 bases, with 18 bases separating them. Germline values: CDR1 LGHNA, CDR2 YNFKEQ. CDR3 size: 16 residues. This TCR was sampled from a woman aged 40 to 49 with acute or convalescent COVID-19. V and J are TRBV4-2 and TRBJ2-1, with D perhaps TRBD1 (6 bases). The sequencing sample was made of peripheral blood. The CDR3: CASSQAERTGSYEQFF. CDR3 DNA sequence: TGTGCCAGCAGCCAAGCTGAACGAACAGGGAGCTATGAGCAGTTCTTC.